This is a list of T cell receptor beta chains from one sample in a study of regulatory T cells in long-lasting Graves disease. TCRdb re-called the multiplex PCR reads with MiXCR, one entry per CDR3 protein. Of a few hundred thousand distinct CDR3 sequences in the sample, approximately 20% were seen once. Sample: peripheral blood mononuclear cells (PBMCs), taken at new diagnosis, from a patient treated with antithyroid drugs. Receptors were obtained from a female donor with Graves disease. Both conserved end residues are trimmed from each CDR3.

length,V,CDR3
17,TRBV3-1,ASSQGTGLTSSYNSPLH
12,TRBV7-2,ASSRDRARETQY
11,TRBV29-1,SVERGRPRGQY
11,TRBV25-1,ASSSLLNTEAF
14,TRBV7-8,ASSLATGFSGNTIY
12,TRBV18,ASSPPILNTEAF
11,TRBV11-2,ASSFYRWDGYT
12,TRBV27,ASSTKDPPYEQY
13,TRBV9,ASSVAGTSGNEQF
14,TRBV27,ASSLSGGSSYNEQF
15,TRBV7-8,ASSFGKPAGGIGELF
11,TRBV12-3/TRBV12-4,ASSLAGTRRTF
13,TRBV2,ASKSDRGNQETQY
13,TRBV15,ATSGRQVGANVLT
13,TRBV5-8,ASSFGVVGAPDPF
13,TRBV27,ASSPRGREGPEQF
13,TRBV6-1,ASRKGTGTDQPQH
11,TRBV25-1,ASSENRRGTQY
12,TRBV5-1,ASSLDTGGKGYT
10,TRBV2,ASRWVNTEAF
12,TRBV6-1,ASNLSQGVYEQY
14,TRBV2,ASSGGTGTSNQPQH
13,TRBV7-2,ASSSDRQYNSPLH
11,TRBV2,ASRRGVGETQY
12,TRBV6-1,ASSVQPGEYEQY
14,TRBV5-6,ASSLGSGTSVHEQY
13,TRBV7-2,ASGTTGSMNTEAF
14,TRBV10-2,ASSEDPIGLEGGYT
14,TRBV24-1,ATSDVRDSQYNEQF
13,TRBV7-9,ASSGEGVAKNIQY
12,TRBV7-2,ASSLLGQGHEQY
15,TRBV27,ASSSTRQARLYNEQF
11,TRBV7-3,ASSFSGDHEQF
17,TRBV15,ATSRASGLAGGPWGEQY
13,TRBV5-1,ASSTWTGGSDEQY
12,TRBV9,ASSQEPRGGEQY
11,TRBV7-9,ASSWGQQDGYT
10,TRBV6-1,ASRGQVYEQY
11,TRBV2,ASSGMVADTQY
10,TRBV20-1,SARDTQETQY
11,TRBV30,AWSADSGDEQF
13,TRBV5-8,ASTRTPQEREKLF
12,TRBV5-5,ASSLGARTDEQF
15,TRBV19,ASSMAPRISGANVLT
10,TRBV28,ASSFQSYEQY
13,TRBV20-1,SAAGTGWAHNEQF